This TCR beta chain emerged from a study of shared clonotypes between healthy human individuals. V lost 4 bases to trimming and J lost 0 bases, with 12 bases between them. CDR3 length: 14 residues. Germline CDR1 reads GTSNPN; CDR2 reads SVGIG (reference sequence). Assay: immunoSEQ multiplex PCR; the TCRdb copy retains only in-frame clones and omits some. The sample lists roughly 2 million clones; almost 96% were seen once. This sequence was found in a man aged 18-30 years in good health. Sequencing was performed on naive CD4+ T cells sorted from blood. Noted subset: CD45RA+ positively selected. V is TRBV30 and J is TRBJ1-1; no definite D call. CDR3 region: CAWTEDRLNTEAFF. The CDR3 DNA follows: TGTGCCTGGACTGAGGACCGCTTGAACACTGAAGCTTTCTTT.